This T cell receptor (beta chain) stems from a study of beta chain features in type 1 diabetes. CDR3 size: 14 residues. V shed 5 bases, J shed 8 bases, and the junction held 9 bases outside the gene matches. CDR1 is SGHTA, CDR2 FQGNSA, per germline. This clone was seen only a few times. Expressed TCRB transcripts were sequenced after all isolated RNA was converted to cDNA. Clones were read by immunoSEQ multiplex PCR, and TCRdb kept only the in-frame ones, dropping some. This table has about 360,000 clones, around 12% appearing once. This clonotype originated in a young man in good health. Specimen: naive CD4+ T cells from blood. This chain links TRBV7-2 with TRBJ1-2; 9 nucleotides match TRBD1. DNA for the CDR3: TGTGCCAGCAGCCCTCAACAGGGGGCTAAAGGCTACACCTTC. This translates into CASSPQQGAKGYTF. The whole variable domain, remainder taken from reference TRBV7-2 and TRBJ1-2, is GAGVSQSPSNKVTEKGKDVELRCDPISGHTALYWYRQSLGQGLEFLIYFQGNSAPDKSGLPSDRFSAERTGGSVSTLTIQRTQQEDSAVYLCASSPQQGAKGYTFGSGTRLTVV.